The 4 T cell receptor beta chains listed next were all sequenced from one sample in a study of OX40 agonist ivuxolimab in advanced cancers. Generated by immunoSEQ multiplex PCR, the TCRdb table keeps only in-frame clones and is missing some. The sample lists about 64,000 clones, around 90% occurring once. The input for sequencing was CD4+ or CD8+ T cells sorted from blood, taken in a trial of the OX40 agonist ivuxolimab. These receptors came from an adult with an advanced solid tumor such as melanoma, head and neck, liver or kidney cancer.

The chain uses TRBV29-1 and TRBJ1-2; D possibly corresponds to TRBD1 (6 bases). CDR3 length equals 13 residues. The germline V and J ends were trimmed by 6 bases and 0 bases, with 11 bases remaining between them. Germline lookup yields CDR1 SQVTM and CDR2 ANQGSEA. The CDR3 DNA follows: TGCAGCGTGCGGACAGCCGCTAACTATGGCTACACCTTC. It specifies CSVRTAANYGYTF.

The chain's CDR3 is CASSEVGLAGVETQYF. CDR3 DNA: TGTGCCAGCAGCGAAGTTGGACTAGCGGGAGTAGAGACCCAGTACTTC. This chain connects TRBV9 to TRBJ2-5; TRBD2 matches 13 bases. V shed 3 bases and J 4 bases; nucleotides not matched to a gene: 6. Germline CDR1 is SGDLS and CDR2 is YYNGEE. The CDR3 extends over 16 amino acids.

The chain employs TRBV18 and TRBJ1-5; TRBD1 might be the D (6 bases). Trimming removed 5 bases at V and 5 bases at J, with 19 bases between. CDR3 length: 16 amino acids. In germline, CDR1 is KGHSH, CDR2 LQKENI. CDR3 sequence: CASSSLSGANDQPQHF. The CDR3 coding sequence is TGTGCCAGCTCATCTCTTTCGGGGGCCAACGATCAGCCCCAGCATTTT.

The rearrangement joins TRBV19 to TRBJ1-3; 7 bases align to TRBD1. Trimming at V came to 5 bases and at J to 11 bases, leaving 15 bases not matched to a gene. The CDR3 totals 15 residues. The germline CDR1 and CDR2 sequences are LNHDA and SQIVND (reference sequence). CDR3 DNA sequence: TGTGCCAGTAGTTCTAGGACAGGAGGATTAACGGCCATATATTTT. This translates into CASSSRTGGLTAIYF.